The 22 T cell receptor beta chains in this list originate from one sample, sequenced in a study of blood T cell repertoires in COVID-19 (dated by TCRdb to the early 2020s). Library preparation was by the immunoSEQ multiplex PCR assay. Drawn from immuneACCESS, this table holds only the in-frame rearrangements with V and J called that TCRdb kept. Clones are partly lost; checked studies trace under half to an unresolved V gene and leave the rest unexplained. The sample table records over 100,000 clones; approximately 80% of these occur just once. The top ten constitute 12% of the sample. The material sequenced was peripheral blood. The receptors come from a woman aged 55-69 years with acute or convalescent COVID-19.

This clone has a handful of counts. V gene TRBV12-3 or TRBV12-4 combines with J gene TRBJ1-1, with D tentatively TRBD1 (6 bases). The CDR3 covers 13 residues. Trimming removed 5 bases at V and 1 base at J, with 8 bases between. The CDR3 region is CASSMTGNTEAFF. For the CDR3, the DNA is TGTGCCAGCAGTATGACAGGGAACACTGAAGCTTTCTTT.

The CDR3 here is CASSLEGREGATQYF. CDR3 DNA: TGCGCCAGCAGCTTGGAGGGGCGGGAAGGAGCGACCCAGTACTTC. V is TRBV5-1 and J is TRBJ2-5, with D perhaps TRBD2 (6 bases). Trimming left V 0 bases short and J 7 bases short, with 16 bases between. Per the germline V gene, CDR1 is SGHRS and CDR2 is YFSETQ. The CDR3 runs 15 residues.

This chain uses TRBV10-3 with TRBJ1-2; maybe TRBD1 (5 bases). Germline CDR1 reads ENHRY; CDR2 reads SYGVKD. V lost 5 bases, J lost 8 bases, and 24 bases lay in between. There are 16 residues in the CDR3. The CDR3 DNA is TGTGCCATCAGTCTGGGTACGTCACAGGCCCCCCAAGGCTACACCTTC. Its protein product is CAISLGTSQAPQGYTF.

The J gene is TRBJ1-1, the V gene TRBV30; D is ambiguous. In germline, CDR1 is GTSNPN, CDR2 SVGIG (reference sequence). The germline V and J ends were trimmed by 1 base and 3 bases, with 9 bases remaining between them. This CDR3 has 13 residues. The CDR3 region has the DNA TGTGCCTGGAGTGCCTTATTAGACACTGAAGCTTTCTTT. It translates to CAWSALLDTEAFF.

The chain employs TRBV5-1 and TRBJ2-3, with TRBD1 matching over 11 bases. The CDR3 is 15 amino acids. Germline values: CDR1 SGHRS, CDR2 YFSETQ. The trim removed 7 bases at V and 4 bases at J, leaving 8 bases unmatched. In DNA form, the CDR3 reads TGCGCCAGCCGCGAGCAGGGACAGGGGGCAGATACGCAGTATTTT. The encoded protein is CASREQGQGADTQYF.

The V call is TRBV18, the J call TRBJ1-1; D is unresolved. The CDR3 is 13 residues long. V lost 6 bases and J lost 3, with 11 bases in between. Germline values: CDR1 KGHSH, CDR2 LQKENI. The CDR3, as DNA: TGTGCCAGCTCGCTCGAGGGTGACACTGAAGCTTTCTTT. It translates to CASSLEGDTEAFF.

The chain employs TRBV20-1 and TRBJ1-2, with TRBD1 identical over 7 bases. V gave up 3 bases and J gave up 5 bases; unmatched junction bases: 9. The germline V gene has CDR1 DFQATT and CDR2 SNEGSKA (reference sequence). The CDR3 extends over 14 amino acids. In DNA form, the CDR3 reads TGCAGTGCTAGTCGATTTGACAGGGTTTATGGCTACACCTTC. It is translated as CSASRFDRVYGYTF.

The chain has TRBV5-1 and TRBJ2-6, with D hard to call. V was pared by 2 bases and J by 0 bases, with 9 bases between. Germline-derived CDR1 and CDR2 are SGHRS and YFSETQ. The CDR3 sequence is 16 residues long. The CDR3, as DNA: TGCGCCAGCAGCTTCGACACGTCCTCTGGGGCCAACGTCCTGACTTTC. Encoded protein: CASSFDTSSGANVLTF.

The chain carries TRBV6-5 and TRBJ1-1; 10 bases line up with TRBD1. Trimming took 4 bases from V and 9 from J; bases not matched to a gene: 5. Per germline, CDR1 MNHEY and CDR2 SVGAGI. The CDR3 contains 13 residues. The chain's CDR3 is CASSSPDRGKAFF. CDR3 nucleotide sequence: TGTGCCAGCAGTTCCCCGGACAGGGGGAAAGCTTTCTTT.

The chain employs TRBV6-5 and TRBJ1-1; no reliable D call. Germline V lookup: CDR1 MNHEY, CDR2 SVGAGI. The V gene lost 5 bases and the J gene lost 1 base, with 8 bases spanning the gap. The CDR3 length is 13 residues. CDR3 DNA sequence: TGTGCCAGCAGTCGCTCAGAGAACACTGAAGCTTTCTTT. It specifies CASSRSENTEAFF.

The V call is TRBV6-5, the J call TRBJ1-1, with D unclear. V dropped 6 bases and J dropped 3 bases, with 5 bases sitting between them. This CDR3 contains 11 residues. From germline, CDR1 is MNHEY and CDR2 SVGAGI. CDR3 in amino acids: CASRAHTEAFF. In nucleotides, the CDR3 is TGTGCCAGCAGAGCGCACACTGAAGCTTTCTTT.

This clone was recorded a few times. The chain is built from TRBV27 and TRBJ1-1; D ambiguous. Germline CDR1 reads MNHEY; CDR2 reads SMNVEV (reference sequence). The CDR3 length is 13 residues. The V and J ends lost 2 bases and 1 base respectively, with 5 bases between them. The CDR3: CASSLQWNTEAFF. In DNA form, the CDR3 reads TGTGCCAGCAGTTTACAGTGGAACACTGAAGCTTTCTTT.

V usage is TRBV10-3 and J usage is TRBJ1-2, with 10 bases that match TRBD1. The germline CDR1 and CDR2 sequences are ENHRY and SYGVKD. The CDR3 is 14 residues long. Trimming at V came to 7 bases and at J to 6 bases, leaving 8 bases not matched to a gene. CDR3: CAIIDRDRGNGYTF. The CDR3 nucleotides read TGTGCCATCATTGACCGGGACAGGGGAAATGGCTACACCTTC.

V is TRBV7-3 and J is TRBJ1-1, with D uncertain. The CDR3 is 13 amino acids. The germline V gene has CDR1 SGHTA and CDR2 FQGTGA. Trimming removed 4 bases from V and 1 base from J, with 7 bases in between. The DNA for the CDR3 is TGTGCCAGCAGCTCGTCCGGGAACACTGAAGCTTTCTTT. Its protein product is CASSSSGNTEAFF.

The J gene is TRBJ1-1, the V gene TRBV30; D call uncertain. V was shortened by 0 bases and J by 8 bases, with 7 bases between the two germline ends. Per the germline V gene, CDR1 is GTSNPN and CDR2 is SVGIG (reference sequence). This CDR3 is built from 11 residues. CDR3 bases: TGTGCCTGGAGTGTAGTCAGGGAAGCTTTCTTT. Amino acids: CAWSVVREAFF.

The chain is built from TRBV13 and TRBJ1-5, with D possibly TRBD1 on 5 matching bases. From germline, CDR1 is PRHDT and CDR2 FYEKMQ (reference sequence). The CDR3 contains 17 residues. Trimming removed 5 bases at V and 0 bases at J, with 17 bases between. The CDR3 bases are TGTGCCAGCAGCATTAGCGGGGCAGGACCTAGCAATCAGCCCCAGCATTTT. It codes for CASSISGAGPSNQPQHF.

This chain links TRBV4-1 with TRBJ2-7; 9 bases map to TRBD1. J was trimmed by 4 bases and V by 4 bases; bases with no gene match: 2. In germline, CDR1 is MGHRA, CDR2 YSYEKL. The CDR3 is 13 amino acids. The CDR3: CASSRDRDYEQYV. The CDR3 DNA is TGCGCCAGCAGCCGGGACAGGGATTACGAGCAGTACGTC.

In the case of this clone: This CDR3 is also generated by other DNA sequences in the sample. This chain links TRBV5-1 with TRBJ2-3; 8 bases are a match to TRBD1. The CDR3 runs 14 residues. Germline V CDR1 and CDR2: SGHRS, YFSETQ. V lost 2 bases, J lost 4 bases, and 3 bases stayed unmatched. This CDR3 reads CASSLGQGADTQYF. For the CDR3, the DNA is TGCGCCAGCAGCTTAGGACAGGGCGCAGATACGCAGTATTTT.

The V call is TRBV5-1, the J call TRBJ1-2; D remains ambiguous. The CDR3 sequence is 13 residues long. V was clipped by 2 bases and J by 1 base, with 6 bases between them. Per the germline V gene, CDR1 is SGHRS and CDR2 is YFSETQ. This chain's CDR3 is CASSLNLNYGYTF. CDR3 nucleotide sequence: TGCGCCAGCAGCTTAAATCTTAACTATGGCTACACCTTC.

CDR3 protein: CASSSRTDYYGYTF. In DNA form, the CDR3 reads TGTGCCAGCAGTTCCCGGACGGACTACTATGGCTACACCTTC. The chain links TRBV27 to TRBJ1-2; D not certain. Germline V CDR1 and CDR2: MNHEY, SMNVEV (reference sequence). The CDR3 contains 14 residues. Trimming removed 4 bases at V and 3 bases at J, with 12 bases between.

The CDR3 loop is CASSFTFTGTGYNEQFF. CDR3 DNA: TGTGCCAGCAGTTTTACCTTCACCGGGACAGGCTACAATGAGCAGTTCTTC. The rearrangement links TRBV28 to TRBJ2-1; 8 bases map to TRBD1. The V segment lost 3 bases and the J segment 3 bases; nucleotides outside the gene matches: 10. CDR3 size: 17 residues. Germline V gives CDR1 MDHEN, CDR2 SYDVKM.

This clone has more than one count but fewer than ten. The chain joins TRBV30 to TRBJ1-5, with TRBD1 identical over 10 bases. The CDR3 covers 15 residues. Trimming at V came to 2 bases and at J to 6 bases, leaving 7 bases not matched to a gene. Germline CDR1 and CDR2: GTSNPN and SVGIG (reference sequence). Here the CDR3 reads CAWSPGTGVLQPQHF. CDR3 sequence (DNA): TGTGCCTGGAGTCCGGGGACAGGGGTTCTTCAGCCCCAGCATTTT. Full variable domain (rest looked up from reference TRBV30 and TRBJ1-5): SQTIHQWPATLVQPVGSPLSLECTVEGTSNPNLYWYRQAAGRGLQLLFYSVGIGQISSEVPQNLSASRPQDRQFILSSKKLLLSDSGFYLCAWSPGTGVLQPQHFGDGTRLSIL.